The subject of this entry is one TCR beta chain. The antigen is unknown. TCRdb used MiXCR to reprocess the reads, holding one entry per CDR3 protein. Of around 900,000 distinct CDR3 sequences in the sample, less than 40% are singletons; the top ten hold 11% to 15%. These data originate in a study of T cell repertoires in cytomegalovirus infection. Germline V gene lookup returns CDR1 SGHVS and CDR2 FNYEAQ. The CDR3 sequence is 16 residues long. V gave up 8 bases and J gave up 4 bases; unmatched junction bases: 11. V and J are TRBV7-6 and TRBJ2-2; 9 positions agree with TRBD2. This clonotype was sampled from a human donor in good health (CMV status not recorded). Some clones in this sample may be carry-over from other donors' samples. Here the sequenced sample was cultured CD8+ T cells from PBMCs, taken from culture after CMV antigen stimulation. CDR3 amino acids: CASGPLAGEITGELFF. The CDR3 DNA follows: TGTGCCAGCGGACCGTTAGCGGGGGAAATCACCGGGGAGCTGTTTTTT.